Described below is a single T cell receptor (beta chain) sequence and its context. This specimen belongs to a study of blood T cell repertoires in COVID-19. Study as a whole: COVID-19 samples, acute and convalescent, were from the United States, Italy and Spain. Nucleic acid was either cDNA or gDNA, and it came from T cells, B-cell-depleted T cells, or PBMCs.

Profiling relied on immunoSEQ multiplex PCR, and the TCRdb table lists in-frame clones only, not all of them. Counted here are 200,000 or so clones, more than 85% occurring once; the ten biggest clones make up approximately 2.3%. The clonotype comes from a man between 65 and 85 years old with active or convalescent COVID-19. Sequencing was done on a sample of peripheral blood.

Here the CDR3 reads CASFPERYTEAFF. The CDR3 DNA is TGTGCCAGCTTCCCCGAGCGGTACACTGAAGCTTTCTTT. This chain links TRBV6-5 with TRBJ1-1; D not resolved. Trimming left V 8 bases short and J 3 bases short, with 13 bases between. This CDR3 has 13 amino acids. Germline values: CDR1 MNHEY, CDR2 SVGAGI.